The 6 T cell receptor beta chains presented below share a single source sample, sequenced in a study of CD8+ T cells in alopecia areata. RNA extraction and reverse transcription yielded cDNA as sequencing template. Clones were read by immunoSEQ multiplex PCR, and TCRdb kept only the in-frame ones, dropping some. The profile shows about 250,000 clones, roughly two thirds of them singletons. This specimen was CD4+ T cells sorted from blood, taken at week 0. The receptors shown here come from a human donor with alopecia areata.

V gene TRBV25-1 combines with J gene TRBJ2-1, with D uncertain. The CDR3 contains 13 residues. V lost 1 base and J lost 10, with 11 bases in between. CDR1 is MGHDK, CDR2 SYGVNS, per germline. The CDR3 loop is CASSEFPIQEQFF. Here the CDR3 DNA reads TGTGCCAGCAGTGAATTCCCAATCCAAGAGCAGTTCTTC. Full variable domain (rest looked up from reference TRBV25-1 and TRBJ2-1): EADIYQTPRYLVIGTGKKITLECSQTMGHDKMYWYQQDPGMELHLIHYSYGVNSTEKGDLSSESTVSRIRTEHFPLTLESARPSHTSQYLCASSEFPIQEQFFGPGTRLTVL.

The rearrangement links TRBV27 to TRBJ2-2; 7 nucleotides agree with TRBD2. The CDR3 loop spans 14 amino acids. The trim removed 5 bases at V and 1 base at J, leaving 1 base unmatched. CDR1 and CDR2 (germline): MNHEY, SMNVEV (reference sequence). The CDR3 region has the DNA TGTGCCAGCAGTGCGGGGGTGAACACCGGGGAGCTGTTTTTT. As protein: CASSAGVNTGELFF.

This CDR3 reads CASSEGGARRVNYGYTF. For the CDR3, the DNA is TGTGCCAGCAGTGAAGGGGGGGCCCGGAGGGTTAACTATGGCTACACCTTC. The gene calls are TRBV25-1 and TRBJ1-2; D may be TRBD1 (6 bases). This CDR3 has 17 residues. Germline loops: CDR1 MGHDK, CDR2 SYGVNS. Trimming left V 2 bases short and J 1 base short, with 17 bases between.

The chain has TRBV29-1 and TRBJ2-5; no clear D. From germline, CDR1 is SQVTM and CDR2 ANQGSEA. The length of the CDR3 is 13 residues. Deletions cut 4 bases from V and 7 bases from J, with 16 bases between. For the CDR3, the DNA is TGCAGCGTTGGTTATATGATGGGTGGGACCCAGTACTTC. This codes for CSVGYMMGGTQYF.

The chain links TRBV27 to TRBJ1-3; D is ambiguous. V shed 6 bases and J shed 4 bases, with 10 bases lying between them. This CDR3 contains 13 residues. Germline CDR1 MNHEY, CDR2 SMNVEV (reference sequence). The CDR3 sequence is CASSPLQGNTIYF. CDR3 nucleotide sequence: TGTGCCAGCAGCCCACTACAAGGAAACACCATATATTTT.

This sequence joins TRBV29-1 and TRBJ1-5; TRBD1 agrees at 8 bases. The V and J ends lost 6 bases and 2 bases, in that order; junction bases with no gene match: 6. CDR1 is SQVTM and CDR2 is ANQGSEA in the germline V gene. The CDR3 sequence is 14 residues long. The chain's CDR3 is CSVTTGVGNQPQHF. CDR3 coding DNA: TGCAGCGTCACGACAGGGGTCGGCAATCAGCCCCAGCATTTT.